Following are 8 T cell receptor beta chains from one sample sequenced in a study of human CD4 T cells and Enterobacteriaceae (dated by TCRdb to the early 2020s). Memory CD4+ T cells, defined as all CD4+ cells except CD45RA+CCR7+CD95- naive cells, were FACS-sorted on a FACSAria III to over 98% purity. Receptor amplification or capture employed the immunoSEQ multiplex PCR assay. Entries here come from immuneACCESS through TCRdb and include only in-frame sequences with V and J called. Some clones fail to appear in such tables; in the studies checked, an unresolved V gene covers under half of the shortfall, and the cause of the remainder is unknown. This sample has roughly 28,000 clones in its table, and roughly 80% of those were observed once. Approximately 0.96% of the sample goes to the ten largest clones. Material for sequencing was memory CD4+ T cells from blood. This specimen's cell subset or site label, interpreted: total memory CD4 T cells sorted directly ex vivo, unstimulated. The receptors here all came from a human donor in good health.

V is TRBV28 and J is TRBJ1-2; perhaps TRBD1 as D (6 bases). Trimming removed 10 bases from V and 8 bases from J, with 23 bases in between. The germline gives CDR1 MDHEN, CDR2 SYDVKM. The CDR3 has 14 residues. The CDR3 DNA is TGTGCCACCCATGGGGGGGGGCGAGGATACGGCTACACCTTC. It encodes CATHGGGRGYGYTF.

The chain links TRBV7-2 to TRBJ1-5; 9 bases are shared with TRBD1. The CDR3 runs to 17 residues. Germline V gives CDR1 SGHTA, CDR2 FQGNSA. J lost 3 bases, V lost 5 bases, and 11 bases had no gene match. The CDR3 DNA is TGTGCCAGCAGCCCCACTGGGACAGGGAGAGTCAATCAGCCCCAGCATTTT. Translating gives CASSPTGTGRVNQPQHF.

CDR3 DNA: TGCGCCAGCAGTGAGTTGACAGTCAATCAGCCCCAGCATTTT. Its protein product is CASSELTVNQPQHF. This rearrangement joins TRBV10-2 to TRBJ1-5; D might be TRBD1 (5 bases). Germline lookup yields CDR1 WSHSY and CDR2 SAAADI. V gave up 1 base and J gave up 3 bases, with 7 bases separating them. The CDR3 covers 14 residues.

The chain links TRBV7-2 to TRBJ2-2; no definite D call. V lost 4 bases to trimming and J lost 6 bases, with 12 bases between them. Germline CDR1 and CDR2: SGHTA and FQGNSA. CDR3 size: 14 residues. CDR3 protein: CASSSGRVSGELFF. CDR3 coding DNA: TGTGCCAGCAGCTCAGGAAGGGTATCCGGGGAGCTGTTTTTT.

The genes are TRBV7-2 and TRBJ2-5; no firm D call. The CDR3 spans 15 residues. Trimming stripped 1 base from V and 5 bases from J, with 14 bases between. CDR1 is SGHTA, CDR2 FQGNSA, per germline. The CDR3, as DNA: TGTGCCAGCAGCTTAGGTCTAGGGTCTTATGAGACCCAGTACTTC. This encodes CASSLGLGSYETQYF.

The rearrangement uses TRBV28 and TRBJ2-7; D may be TRBD1 (6 bases). Trimming took 6 bases from V and 4 from J, leaving 19 bases between them. This CDR3 has 15 residues. The germline CDR1 and CDR2 sequences are MDHEN and SYDVKM. CDR3 in DNA: TGTGCCAGCAGCGAACAGGGTGTAGCTCTGTACGAGCAGTACTTC. Translating it yields CASSEQGVALYEQYF.

The rearrangement joins TRBV27 to TRBJ2-7; D is perhaps TRBD1 (8 bases). This CDR3 comprises 17 residues. The V end lost 4 bases, the J end lost 3 bases, and 22 bases lay between the germline ends. Germline V lookup: CDR1 MNHEY, CDR2 SMNVEV (reference sequence). The CDR3 bases are TGTGCCAGCAGTTCGTACGGGGGGCAGGGGGCGCACTACGAGCAGTACTTC. Encoded protein: CASSSYGGQGAHYEQYF.

This chain links TRBV2 with TRBJ2-7; tentative D call: TRBD1 (6 bases). The CDR3 contains 12 residues. The germline V gene encodes CDR1 SNHLY and CDR2 FYNNEI. V was shortened by 6 bases and J by 3 bases, with 9 bases between the two germline ends. As DNA, the CDR3 is TGTGCCAGCAGATCGGACAGCTACGAGCAGTACTTC. Protein product: CASRSDSYEQYF. The whole variable domain, remainder taken from reference TRBV2 and TRBJ2-7, is EPEVTQTPSHQVTQMGQEVILRCVPISNHLYFYWYRQILGQKVEFLVSFYNNEISEKSEIFDDQFSVERPDGSNFTLKIRSTKLEDSAMYFCASRSDSYEQYFGPGTRLTVT.